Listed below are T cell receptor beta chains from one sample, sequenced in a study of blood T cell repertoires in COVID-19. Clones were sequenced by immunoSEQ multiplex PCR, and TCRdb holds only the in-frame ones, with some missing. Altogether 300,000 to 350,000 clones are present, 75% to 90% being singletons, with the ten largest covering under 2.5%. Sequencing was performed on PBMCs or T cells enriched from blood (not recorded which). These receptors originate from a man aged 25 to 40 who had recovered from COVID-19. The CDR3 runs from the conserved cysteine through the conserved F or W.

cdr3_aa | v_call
CASSEVASVNEKLFF | TRBV25-1
CASSSVAGDQETQYF | TRBV10-2
CASSQTRNTEAFF | TRBV7-3
CSASSAKDIYGYTF | TRBV20-1
CASSFEPPSYGQGLRVFF | TRBV27
CASSGRTSGGYEQFF | TRBV19
CASSSPGGPFNEQFF | TRBV7-3
CAWSAGLSYGYTF | TRBV30
CAWSVWAPRDYEQYF | TRBV30
CASSHGQGVDSPLHF | TRBV4-3
CAWRGQGTSPGNTEAFF | TRBV30
CASSSNYGELFF | TRBV6-5
CASSPQGGGAETQYF | TRBV5-4
CASTSQGPGELFF | TRBV4-3
CASSWGAGEQYF | TRBV2
CAISESLYGYTF | TRBV10-3
CASSPLVVGQGSGSSGNTIYF | TRBV18
CAWSRSYGYTF | TRBV30
CASSGGQGETQYF | TRBV9
CASRTTGQGSPLHF | TRBV6-5
CASMGQAKRSGANVLTF | TRBV19
CASSLYSVLGNTEAFF | TRBV18
CASSGLAGGYEQYF | TRBV18
CASSEFQGNYGYTF | TRBV2
CASSNLLAGGLHNEQFF | TRBV19
CASSWDPGGEAFF | TRBV5-1